A selection of T cell receptor beta chains follows, all from one sample in a study of blood T cells in healthy people across ages. Using its own MiXCR run on the 5' RACE reads, TCRdb lists one record per CDR3 protein. This sample has approximately 1,000,000 distinct CDR3 sequences; 45% occur once, and the top ten carry around 18%. Sequenced input: blood. All receptors come from a woman aged 55-75 years in good health. Each CDR3 is given with its conserved first and last residue. The D gene is left open where the match is weak. Where a row states a size, it is once, few, many or the class of an expanded clone; other rows omit it.

>.|TRBJ2-5|15|.|TRBV20-1
CSARDPRWYQETQYF
TGCAGTGCTAGAGATCCAAGGTGGTACCAAGAGACCCAGTACTTC
>few|TRBJ2-1|16|.|TRBV7-2
CASSLAQLAIGNEQFF
TGTGCCAGCAGCTTAGCGCAGTTAGCCATTGGTAATGAGCAGTTCTTC
>few|TRBJ2-5|15|TRBD1|TRBV20-1
CSARGDRGLQETQYF
TGCAGTGCTAGAGGGGACAGGGGGCTTCAAGAGACCCAGTACTTC
>few|TRBJ2-1|15|.|TRBV5-1
CASSFDRSSYNEQFF
TGCGCCAGCAGCTTTGACAGGAGCTCCTACAATGAGCAGTTCTTC
>few|TRBJ2-1|14|TRBD2|TRBV4-1
CASSQPSGRNEQFF
TGCGCCAGCAGCCAACCTAGCGGGAGGAATGAGCAGTTCTTC
>.|TRBJ2-7|16|TRBD1|TRBV20-1
CSASPGTGRSSYEQYF
TGCAGTGCTAGTCCCGGGACAGGGCGGAGCTCCTACGAGCAGTACTTC
>.|TRBJ2-5|16|TRBD2|TRBV20-1
CSARDMGGREFYEQYF
TGCAGTGCTAGAGATATGGGCGGGCGGGAGTTCTATGAGCAGTACTTC
>.|TRBJ2-5|17|.|TRBV6-2/TRBV6-3
CASSYSAKQGRQETQYF
TGTGCCAGCAGTTACTCGGCTAAGCAGGGGAGACAAGAGACCCAGTACTTC
>few|TRBJ2-1|14|TRBD2|TRBV30
CAWKGLAGRDEQFF
TGTGCCTGGAAGGGGCTAGCAGGGAGGGATGAGCAGTTCTTC
>.|TRBJ2-7|15|TRBD2|TRBV30
CAWSVRELAVYEQYF
TGTGCCTGGAGTGTACGTGAACTAGCGGTATATGAGCAGTACTTC
>few|TRBJ2-6|16|.|TRBV2
CASIETPDFEANVLTF
TGTGCCAGCATTGAAACCCCGGACTTCGAGGCCAACGTCCTGACTTTC
>.|TRBJ2-3|16|TRBD2|TRBV6-2/TRBV6-3
CASSYSATSPTDTQYF
TGTGCCAGCAGTTACTCTGCGACTAGCCCCACAGATACGCAGTATTTT
>few|TRBJ2-7|17|TRBD2|TRBV6-2/TRBV6-3
CASSSLAANLLPYEQYF
TGTGCCAGCAGTTCACTAGCGGCTAACCTACTTCCCTACGAGCAGTACTTC
>once|TRBJ2-7|14|TRBD1|TRBV20-1
CSATKGQSPYEQYF
TGCAGTGCTACTAAGGGACAGTCTCCCTACGAGCAGTACTTC
>few|TRBJ1-5|17|TRBD1|TRBV10-3
CAISELGDREGNQPQHF
TGTGCCATCAGTGAGTTGGGAGACAGGGAAGGCAATCAGCCCCAGCATTTT
>.|TRBJ2-7|14|.|TRBV7-8
CASSLLEGGYEQYF
TGTGCCAGCAGCTTACTTGAGGGGGGGTACGAGCAGTACTTC